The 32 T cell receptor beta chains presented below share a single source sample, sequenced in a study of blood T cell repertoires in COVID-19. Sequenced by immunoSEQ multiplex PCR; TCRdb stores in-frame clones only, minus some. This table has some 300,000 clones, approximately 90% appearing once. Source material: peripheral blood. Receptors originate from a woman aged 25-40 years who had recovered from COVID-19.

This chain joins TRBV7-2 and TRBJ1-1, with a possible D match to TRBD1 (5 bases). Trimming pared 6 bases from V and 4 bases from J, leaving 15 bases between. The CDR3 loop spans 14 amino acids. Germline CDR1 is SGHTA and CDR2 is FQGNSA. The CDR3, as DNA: TGTGCCAGCAGTCAGACCACAGGCGGCACTGAAGCTTTCTTT. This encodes CASSQTTGGTEAFF.

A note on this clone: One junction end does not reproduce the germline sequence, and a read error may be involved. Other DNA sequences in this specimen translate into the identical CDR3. The chain's CDR3 is CASSFGLAGGRRYEQYF. The CDR3 bases are TGTGCCAGCAGCTTCGGACTAGCGGGGGGCCGCAGGTACGAGCAGTACTTT. The V call is TRBV5-4, the J call TRBJ2-7; TRBD2 agrees at 14 bases. Germline V gene lookup returns CDR1 SGHNT and CDR2 YYREEE (reference sequence). This CDR3 is built from 17 residues.

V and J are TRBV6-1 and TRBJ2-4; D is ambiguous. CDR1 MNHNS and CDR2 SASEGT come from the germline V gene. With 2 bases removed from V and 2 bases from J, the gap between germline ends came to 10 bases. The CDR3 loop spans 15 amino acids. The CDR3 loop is CASSEYSRSKNIQYF. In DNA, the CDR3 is TGTGCCAGCAGTGAATATTCCAGGTCCAAAAACATTCAGTACTTC.

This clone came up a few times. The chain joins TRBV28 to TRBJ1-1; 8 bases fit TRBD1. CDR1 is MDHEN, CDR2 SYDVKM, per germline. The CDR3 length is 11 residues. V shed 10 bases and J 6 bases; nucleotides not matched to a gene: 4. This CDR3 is CATWTGPEAFF. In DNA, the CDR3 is TGTGCCACCTGGACAGGGCCTGAAGCTTTCTTT.

The CDR3 sequence is CASSQDYGRDYNQPQHF. The CDR3, as DNA: TGCGCCAGCAGCCAAGATTACGGCAGGGATTACAATCAGCCCCAGCATTTT. V is TRBV4-3 and J is TRBJ1-5, with D possibly TRBD1 on 5 matching bases. The germline V gene has CDR1 LGHNA and CDR2 YSLEER. The V end was cut by 0 bases, the J end by 3 bases, with 15 bases between. The CDR3 is 17 amino acids.

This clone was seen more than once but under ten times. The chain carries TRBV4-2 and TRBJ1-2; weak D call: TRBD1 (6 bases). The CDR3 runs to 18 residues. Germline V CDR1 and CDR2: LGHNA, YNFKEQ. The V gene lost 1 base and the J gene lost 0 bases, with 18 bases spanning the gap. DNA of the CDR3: TGTGCCAGCAGCCAAGGCATATTACAGGGTGCCACTAACTATGGCTACACCTTC. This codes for CASSQGILQGATNYGYTF.

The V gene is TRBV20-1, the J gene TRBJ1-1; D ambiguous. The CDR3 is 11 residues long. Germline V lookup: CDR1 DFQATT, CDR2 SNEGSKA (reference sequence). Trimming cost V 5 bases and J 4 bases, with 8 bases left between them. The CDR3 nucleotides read TGCAGTGCTGACATTTTCACTGAAGCTTTCTTT. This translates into CSADIFTEAFF.

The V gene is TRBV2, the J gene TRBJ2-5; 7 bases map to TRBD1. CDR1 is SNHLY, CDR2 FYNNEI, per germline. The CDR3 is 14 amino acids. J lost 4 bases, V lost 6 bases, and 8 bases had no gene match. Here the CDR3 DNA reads TGTGCCAGCAGCGACGTCGCAGGGGGAGAGACCCAGTACTTC. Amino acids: CASSDVAGGETQYF.

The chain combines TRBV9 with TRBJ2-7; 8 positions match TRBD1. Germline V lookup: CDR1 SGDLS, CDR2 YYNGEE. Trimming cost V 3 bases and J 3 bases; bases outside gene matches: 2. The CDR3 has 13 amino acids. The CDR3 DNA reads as TGTGCCAGCAGCGCCGGGACAGGCTACGAGCAGTACTTC. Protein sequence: CASSAGTGYEQYF.

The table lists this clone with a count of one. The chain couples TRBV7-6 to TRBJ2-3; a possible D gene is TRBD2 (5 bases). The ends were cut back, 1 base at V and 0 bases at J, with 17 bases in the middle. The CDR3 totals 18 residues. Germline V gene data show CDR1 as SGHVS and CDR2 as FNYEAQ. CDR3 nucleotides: TGTGCCAGCAGCTTAGAAGGGCAACCGGGATTTAGCACAGATACGCAGTATTTT. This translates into CASSLEGQPGFSTDTQYF. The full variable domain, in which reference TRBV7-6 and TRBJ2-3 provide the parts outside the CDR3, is GAGVSQSPRYKVTKRGQDVALRCDPISGHVSLYWYRQALGQGPEFLTYFNYEAQQDKSGLPNDRFSAERPEGSISTLTIQRTEQRDSAMYRCASSLEGQPGFSTDTQYFGPGTRLTVL.

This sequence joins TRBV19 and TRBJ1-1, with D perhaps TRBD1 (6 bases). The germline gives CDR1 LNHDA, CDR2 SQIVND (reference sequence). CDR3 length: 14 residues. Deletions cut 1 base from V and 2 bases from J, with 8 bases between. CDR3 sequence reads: CASSIGQANTEAFF. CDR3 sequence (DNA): TGTGCCAGTAGTATAGGACAGGCCAACACTGAAGCTTTCTTT.

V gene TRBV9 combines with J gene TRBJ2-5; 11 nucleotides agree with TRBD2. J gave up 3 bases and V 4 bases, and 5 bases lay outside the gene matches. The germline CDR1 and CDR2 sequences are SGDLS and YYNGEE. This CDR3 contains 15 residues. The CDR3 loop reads CASSPGLAGKETQYF. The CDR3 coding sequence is TGTGCCAGCAGCCCTGGACTAGCGGGTAAAGAGACCCAGTACTTC.

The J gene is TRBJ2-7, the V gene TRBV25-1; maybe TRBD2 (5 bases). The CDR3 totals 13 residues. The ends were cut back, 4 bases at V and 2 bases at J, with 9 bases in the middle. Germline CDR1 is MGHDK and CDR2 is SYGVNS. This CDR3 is CASSVRGAYEQYF. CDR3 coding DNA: TGTGCCAGCAGTGTTCGGGGAGCCTACGAGCAGTACTTC.

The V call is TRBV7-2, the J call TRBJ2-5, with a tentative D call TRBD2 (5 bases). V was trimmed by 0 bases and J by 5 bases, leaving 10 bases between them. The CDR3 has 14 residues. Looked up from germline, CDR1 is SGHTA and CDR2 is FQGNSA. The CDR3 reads CASSLAQPGETQYF. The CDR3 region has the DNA TGTGCCAGCAGCTTAGCACAACCGGGGGAGACCCAGTACTTC.

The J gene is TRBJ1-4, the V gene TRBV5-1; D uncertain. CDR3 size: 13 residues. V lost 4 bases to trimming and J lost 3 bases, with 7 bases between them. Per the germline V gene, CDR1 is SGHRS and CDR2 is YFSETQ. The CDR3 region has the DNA TGCGCCAGCAGCGCGGGCCCTAATGAAAAACTGTTTTTT. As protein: CASSAGPNEKLFF. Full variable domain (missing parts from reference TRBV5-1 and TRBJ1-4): KAGVTQTPRYLIKTRGQQVTLSCSPISGHRSVSWYQQTPGQGLQFLFEYFSETQRNKGNFPGRFSGRQFSNSRSEMNVSTLELGDSALYLCASSAGPNEKLFFGSGTQLSVL.

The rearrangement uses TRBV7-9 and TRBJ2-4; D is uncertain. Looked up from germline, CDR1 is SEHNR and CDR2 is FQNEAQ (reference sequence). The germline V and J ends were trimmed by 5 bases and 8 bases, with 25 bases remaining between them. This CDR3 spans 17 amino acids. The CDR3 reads CASSPRLRAPGPDIQYF. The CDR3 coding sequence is TGTGCCAGCAGCCCCCGTTTGAGAGCCCCCGGTCCGGACATTCAGTACTTC. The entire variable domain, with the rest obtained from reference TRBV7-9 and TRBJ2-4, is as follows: DTGVSQNPRHKITKRGQNVTFRCDPISEHNRLYWYRQTLGQGPEFLTYFQNEAQLEKSRLLSDRFSAERPKGSFSTLEIQRTEQGDSAMYLCASSPRLRAPGPDIQYFGAGTRLSVL.

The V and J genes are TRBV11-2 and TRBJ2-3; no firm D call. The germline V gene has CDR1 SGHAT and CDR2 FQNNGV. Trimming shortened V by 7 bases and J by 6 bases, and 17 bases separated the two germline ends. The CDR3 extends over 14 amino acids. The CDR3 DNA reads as TGTGCCAGCAAGTGGTCTACCTGGTCCGATACGCAGTATTTT. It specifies CASKWSTWSDTQYF.

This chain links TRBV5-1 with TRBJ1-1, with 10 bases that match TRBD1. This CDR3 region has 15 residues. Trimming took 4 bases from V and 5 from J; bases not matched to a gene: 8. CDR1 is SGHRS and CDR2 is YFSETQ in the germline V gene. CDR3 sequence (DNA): TGCGCCAGCAGCATAAAGACAGGGGGCGGGACTGAAGCTTTCTTT. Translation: CASSIKTGGGTEAFF. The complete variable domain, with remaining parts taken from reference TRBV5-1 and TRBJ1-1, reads KAGVTQTPRYLIKTRGQQVTLSCSPISGHRSVSWYQQTPGQGLQFLFEYFSETQRNKGNFPGRFSGRQFSNSRSEMNVSTLELGDSALYLCASSIKTGGGTEAFFGQGTRLTVV.

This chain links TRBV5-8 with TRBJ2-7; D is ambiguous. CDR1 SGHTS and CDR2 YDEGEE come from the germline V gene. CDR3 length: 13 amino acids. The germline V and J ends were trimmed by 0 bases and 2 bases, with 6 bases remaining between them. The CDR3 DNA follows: TGTGCCAGCAGCTTGGTGGGCCCCTACGAGCAGTACTTC. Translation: CASSLVGPYEQYF.

CDR3 residues: CASSERDRGRYEQYF. CDR3 in DNA: TGTGCCAGCAGCGAACGGGACAGGGGCCGCTACGAGCAGTACTTC. This rearrangement joins TRBV7-2 to TRBJ2-7; 10 nucleotides line up with TRBD1. This CDR3 spans 15 amino acids. V shed 5 bases, J shed 3 bases, and the junction held 7 bases outside the gene matches. Germline values: CDR1 SGHTA, CDR2 FQGNSA.

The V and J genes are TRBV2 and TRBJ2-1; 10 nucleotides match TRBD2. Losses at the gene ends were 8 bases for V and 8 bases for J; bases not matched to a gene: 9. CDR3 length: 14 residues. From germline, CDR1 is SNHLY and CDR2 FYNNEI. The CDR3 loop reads CASVSSGGADEQFF. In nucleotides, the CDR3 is TGTGCCAGCGTCTCCAGCGGGGGGGCCGATGAGCAGTTCTTC.

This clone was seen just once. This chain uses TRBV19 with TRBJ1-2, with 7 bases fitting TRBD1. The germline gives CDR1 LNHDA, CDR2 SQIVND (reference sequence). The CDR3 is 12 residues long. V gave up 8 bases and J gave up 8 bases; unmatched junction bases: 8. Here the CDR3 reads CASSTGYRGYTF. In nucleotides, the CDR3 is TGTGCCAGTTCGACAGGGTATCGCGGCTACACCTTC.

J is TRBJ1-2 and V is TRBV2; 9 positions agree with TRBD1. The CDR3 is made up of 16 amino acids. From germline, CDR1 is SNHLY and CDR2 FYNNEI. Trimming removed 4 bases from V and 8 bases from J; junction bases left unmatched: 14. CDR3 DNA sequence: TGTGCCAGCAGTGGTTCCCCCAACAGGGGGCGTGAAGGCTACACCTTC. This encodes CASSGSPNRGREGYTF.

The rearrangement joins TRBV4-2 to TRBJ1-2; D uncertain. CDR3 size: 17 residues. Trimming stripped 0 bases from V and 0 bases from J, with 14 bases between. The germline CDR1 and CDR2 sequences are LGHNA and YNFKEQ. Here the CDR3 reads CASSQDPGDTTNYGYTF. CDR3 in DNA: TGTGCCAGCAGCCAAGATCCTGGCGATACTACTAACTATGGCTACACCTTC.

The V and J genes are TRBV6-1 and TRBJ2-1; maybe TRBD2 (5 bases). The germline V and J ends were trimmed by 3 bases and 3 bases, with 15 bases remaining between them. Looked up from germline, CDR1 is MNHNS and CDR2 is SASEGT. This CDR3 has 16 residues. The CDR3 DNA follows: TGTGCCAGCAGTGATAAAACGGGATCGAACTACAATGAGCAGTTCTTC. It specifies CASSDKTGSNYNEQFF.

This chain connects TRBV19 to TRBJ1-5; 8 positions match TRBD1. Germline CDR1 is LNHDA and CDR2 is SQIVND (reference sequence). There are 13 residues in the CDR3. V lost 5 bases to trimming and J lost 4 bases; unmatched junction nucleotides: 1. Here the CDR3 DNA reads TGTGCCAGTAGTGACAGGGGTAATCAGCCCCAGCATTTT. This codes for CASSDRGNQPQHF.

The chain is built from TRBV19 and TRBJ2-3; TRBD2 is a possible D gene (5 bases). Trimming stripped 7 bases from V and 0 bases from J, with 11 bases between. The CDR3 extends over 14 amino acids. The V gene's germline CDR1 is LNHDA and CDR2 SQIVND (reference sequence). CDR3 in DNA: TGTGCCAGTACCCTGACTATTAGCACAGATACGCAGTATTTT. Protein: CASTLTISTDTQYF. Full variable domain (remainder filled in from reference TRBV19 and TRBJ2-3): DGGITQSPKYLFRKEGQNVTLSCEQNLNHDAMYWYRQDPGQGLRLIYYSQIVNDFQKGDIAEGYSVSREKKESFPLTVTSAQKNPTAFYLCASTLTISTDTQYFGPGTRLTVL.

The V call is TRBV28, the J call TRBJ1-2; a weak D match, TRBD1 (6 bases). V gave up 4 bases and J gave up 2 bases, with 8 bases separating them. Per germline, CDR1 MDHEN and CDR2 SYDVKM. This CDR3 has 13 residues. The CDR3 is CASSSGTNYGYTF. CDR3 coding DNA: TGTGCCAGCAGTTCCGGGACAAACTATGGCTACACCTTC.

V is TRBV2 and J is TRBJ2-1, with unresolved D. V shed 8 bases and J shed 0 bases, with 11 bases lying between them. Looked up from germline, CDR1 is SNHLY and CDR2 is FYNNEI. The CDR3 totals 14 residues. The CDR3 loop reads CASYRASSYNEQFF. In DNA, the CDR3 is TGTGCCAGCTATCGAGCTAGCTCCTACAATGAGCAGTTCTTC.

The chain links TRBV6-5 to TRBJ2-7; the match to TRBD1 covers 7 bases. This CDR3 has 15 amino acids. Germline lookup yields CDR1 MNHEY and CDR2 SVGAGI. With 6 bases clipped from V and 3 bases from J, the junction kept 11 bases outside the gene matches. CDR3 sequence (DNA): TGTGCCAGCAGCCCCTCGTACGGGACAGTCTACGAGCAGTACTTC. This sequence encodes CASSPSYGTVYEQYF.

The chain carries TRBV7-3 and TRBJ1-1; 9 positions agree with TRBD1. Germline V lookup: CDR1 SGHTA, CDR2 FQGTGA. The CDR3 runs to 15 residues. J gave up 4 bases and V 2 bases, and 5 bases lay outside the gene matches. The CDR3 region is CASSLGDRASTEAFF. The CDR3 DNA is TGTGCCAGCAGCTTAGGGGACAGGGCAAGCACTGAAGCTTTCTTT.

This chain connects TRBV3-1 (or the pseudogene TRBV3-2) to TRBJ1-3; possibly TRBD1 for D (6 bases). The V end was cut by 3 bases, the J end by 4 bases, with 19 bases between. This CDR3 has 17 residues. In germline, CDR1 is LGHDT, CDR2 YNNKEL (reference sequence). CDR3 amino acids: CASSQRTAKLFGNTIYF. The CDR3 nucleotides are TGTGCCAGCAGCCAGCGGACAGCGAAATTGTTCGGAAACACCATATATTTT.